The rows below give T cell receptor beta chains drawn from one sample of a study of T cell responses to AZD1222 COVID-19 vaccine. Data came from immunoSEQ multiplex PCR; TCRdb stores just in-frame clones and leaves some out. In the table there are about 83,000 clones, approximately 90% of which are singletons. The sequences come from peripheral blood, collected on day 0 of MenACWY control vaccination. These receptor sequences come from an adult in good health. Both conserved end residues are part of each CDR3. The D gene is left open where the match is weak. Clone size is shown for a subset of rows, as once, few, many or a class of expanded clone.

>15|NA|TRBV25-1|TRBJ2-7|TRBD1
CASSEGDRGPYEQYF
TGTGCCAGCAGTGAGGGGGACAGGGGCCCCTACGAGCAGTACTTC
>14|NA|TRBV19|TRBJ1-3|NA
CASSGRLSGNTIYF
TGTGCCAGTAGTGGCCGGCTCTCTGGAAACACCATATATTTT
>14|NA|TRBV7-2|TRBJ2-5|TRBD2
CASTELARQETQYF
TGTGCCAGCACCGAACTAGCGAGACAAGAGACCCAGTACTTC
>14|NA|TRBV19|TRBJ2-1|TRBD2
CASSKREGNNEQFF
TGTGCCAGTAGTAAGCGGGAGGGTAACAATGAGCAGTTCTTC
>14|NA|TRBV19|TRBJ2-3|NA
CASSIGQGADTQYF
TGTGCCAGTAGTATTGGTCAGGGTGCAGATACGCAGTATTTT
>17|NA|TRBV4-3|TRBJ1-1|NA
CASSQDHGGAMNTEAFF
TGCGCCAGCAGCCAAGATCATGGGGGGGCCATGAACACTGAAGCTTTCTTT
>15|few|TRBV9|TRBJ2-7|TRBD1
CASSVGQGRWDEQYF
TGTGCCAGCAGCGTGGGACAGGGACGCTGGGACGAGCAGTACTTC
>14|NA|TRBV19|TRBJ2-7|TRBD1
CASSFRQGLYEQYF
TGTGCCAGTAGTTTCCGACAGGGGCTTTACGAGCAGTACTTC
>14|NA|TRBV19|TRBJ1-5|NA
CASSRGLSNQPQHF
TGTGCCAGTAGTAGGGGACTGAGCAATCAGCCCCAGCATTTT
>15|NA|TRBV7-9|TRBJ2-5|TRBD1
CASSFGTGGTETQYF
TGTGCCAGCAGCTTTGGGACAGGGGGCACGGAGACCCAGTACTTC